This T cell receptor beta chain was captured in a study of control samples from healthy donors and cancer patients. TCRdb keeps only in-frame clones here, not all; method: immunoSEQ multiplex PCR. Of 100,000 to 150,000 clones detected, 90% appear once; the ten largest clones hold roughly 2.7%. The CDR3 covers 14 residues. The V end lost 0 bases, the J end lost 7 bases, and 13 bases lay between the germline ends. CDR1 and CDR2 (germline): SGDLS, YYNGEE. Sample: blood. The chain uses TRBV9 and TRBJ1-1; possibly TRBD1 for D (6 bases). The TCR sequence derives from a man aged 40-55 years in good health. The CDR3 loop is CASSVGDINFEAFF. DNA of the CDR3: TGTGCCAGCAGCGTAGGGGACATAAACTTTGAAGCTTTCTTT. The full variable domain, completed using reference TRBV9 and TRBJ1-1, is DSGVTQTPKHLITATGQRVTLRCSPRSGDLSVYWYQQSLDQGLQFLIQYYNGEERAKGNILERFSAQQFPDLHSELNLSSLELGDSALYFCASSVGDINFEAFFGQGTRLTVV.